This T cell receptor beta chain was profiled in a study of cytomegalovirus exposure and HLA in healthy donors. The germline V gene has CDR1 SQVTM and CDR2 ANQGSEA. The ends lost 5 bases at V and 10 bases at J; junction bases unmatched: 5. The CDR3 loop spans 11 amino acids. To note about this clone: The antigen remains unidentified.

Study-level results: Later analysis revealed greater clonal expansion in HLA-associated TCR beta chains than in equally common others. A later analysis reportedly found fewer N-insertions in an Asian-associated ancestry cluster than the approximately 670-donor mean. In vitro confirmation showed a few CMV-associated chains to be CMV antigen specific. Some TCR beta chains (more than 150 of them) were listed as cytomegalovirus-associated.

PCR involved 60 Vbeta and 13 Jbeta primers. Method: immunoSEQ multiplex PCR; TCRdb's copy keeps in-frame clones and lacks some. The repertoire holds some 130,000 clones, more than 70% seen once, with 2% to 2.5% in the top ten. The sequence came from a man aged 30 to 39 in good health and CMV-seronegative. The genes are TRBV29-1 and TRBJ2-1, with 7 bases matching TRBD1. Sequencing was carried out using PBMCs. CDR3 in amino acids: CSVTRDSEQFF. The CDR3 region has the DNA TGCAGCGTTACCCGGGACAGCGAGCAGTTCTTC.